This T cell receptor beta chain emerged from a study of blood T cell repertoires in COVID-19. V lost 11 bases and J 1 base, leaving 15 bases between the germline ends. The V gene's germline CDR1 is WSHSY and CDR2 SAAADI. The CDR3 extends over 14 amino acids. Data came from immunoSEQ multiplex PCR; TCRdb stores just in-frame clones and leaves some out. Of roughly 340,000 clones in the sample, 80% to 90% were seen once. Sequencing input: PBMCs or T cells enriched from blood (not recorded which). The chain carries TRBV10-2 and TRBJ1-3; possibly TRBD1 for D (6 bases). The sequence came from a man in his late teens or twenties who had recovered from COVID-19. The CDR3 here is CAASGGHSGNTIYF. DNA of the CDR3: TGCGCCGCAAGCGGGGGCCATTCTGGAAACACCATATATTTT.